The 4 T cell receptor beta chains presented below share a single source sample, sequenced in a study of early T cells in non-severe SARS-CoV-2 infection. One entry per CDR3 protein, called by TCRdb with MiXCR from the 5' RACE reads. Of approximately 73,000 distinct CDR3 sequences in the sample, roughly 13% were seen once. The sample consisted of whole blood. The origin of the receptors is an adult who was a healthcare worker with PCR-confirmed SARS-CoV-2 infection or an uninfected control (not recorded which).

As regards this clonotype: A much larger clone is a single base away; this may be a read error. DNA of the CDR3: TGTGCCAGCAGCTACCCTCCCCTCCCCATACTCCTCTTT. Translation gives CASSYPPLPILLF. The chain couples TRBV28 to TRBJ1-6, with no clear D. CDR3 length equals 13 residues. Germline V gene data show CDR1 as MDHEN and CDR2 as SYDVKM.

Many counts were recorded for this clonotype. The chain couples TRBV5-5 to TRBJ1-3, with a tentative D call TRBD1 (6 bases). The CDR3 is 14 amino acids. V gave up 0 bases and J gave up 4 bases, with 8 bases separating them. Germline lookup yields CDR1 SGHKS and CDR2 YYEKEE (reference sequence). The CDR3 coding sequence is TGTGCCAGCAGCTTGGGGGGGCCGGGAAACACCATATATTTT. This sequence encodes CASSLGGPGNTIYF.

The sample holds many counts of this clonotype. The chain is built from TRBV6-2 or TRBV6-3 and TRBJ1-6; the D is unclear. CDR3 length: 15 amino acids. The V gene lost 2 bases and the J gene lost 7 bases, with 12 bases spanning the gap. Germline V gene data show CDR1 as MNHEY and CDR2 as SVGEGT. The CDR3 reads CASSYGRPGNSPLHF. CDR3 in DNA: TGTGCCAGCAGTTACGGGCGCCCTGGGAATTCACCCCTCCACTTT.

This clonotype has just a few counts. J is TRBJ2-6 and V is TRBV5-5, with 9 bases lining up with TRBD1. Germline V gives CDR1 SGHKS, CDR2 YYEKEE (reference sequence). The CDR3 loop spans 17 amino acids. Losses at the gene ends were 4 bases for V and 0 bases for J; bases not matched to a gene: 5. In DNA, the CDR3 is TGTGCCAGCAGCCAGGGACAGGGAGGCTCTGGGGCCAACGTCCTGACTTTC. Protein sequence: CASSQGQGGSGANVLTF.